This entry concerns a single TCR beta chain. As originally analysed: The authors estimated nucleated cell counts from reference gene primer amplification. Method: immunoSEQ multiplex PCR; TCRdb's copy keeps in-frame clones and lacks some. Clone size and the V and J calls come from that table; the DNA yielded D and trimming. Among about 210,000 clones, about 83% were seen once, and the ten largest hold roughly 7.6%. The data stem from a study of blood T cell repertoires in COVID-19. On the study more broadly: COVID-19 samples from acute and convalescent phases originated in the United States, Italy and Spain. In each case, the material was cDNA or gDNA derived from T cells, B-cell-depleted T cells, or PBMCs.

V shed 6 bases and J shed 1 base, with 16 bases lying between them. Per the germline V gene, CDR1 is LNHDA and CDR2 is SQIVND (reference sequence). This CDR3 region has 16 residues. What was sequenced was peripheral blood. The receptor was isolated from a woman aged 45-60 years with acute or convalescent COVID-19. The chain has TRBV19 and TRBJ2-4; possible D gene TRBD1, 6 bases. CDR3 nucleotides: TGTGCCAGTAGCTCCCCAGGACAGTCGGCCAAAAACATTCAGTACTTC. It translates to CASSSPGQSAKNIQYF. The full variable domain, in which reference TRBV19 and TRBJ2-4 provide the parts outside the CDR3, is DGGITQSPKYLFRKEGQNVTLSCEQNLNHDAMYWYRQDPGQGLRLIYYSQIVNDFQKGDIAEGYSVSREKKESFPLTVTSAQKNPTAFYLCASSSPGQSAKNIQYFGAGTRLSVL.